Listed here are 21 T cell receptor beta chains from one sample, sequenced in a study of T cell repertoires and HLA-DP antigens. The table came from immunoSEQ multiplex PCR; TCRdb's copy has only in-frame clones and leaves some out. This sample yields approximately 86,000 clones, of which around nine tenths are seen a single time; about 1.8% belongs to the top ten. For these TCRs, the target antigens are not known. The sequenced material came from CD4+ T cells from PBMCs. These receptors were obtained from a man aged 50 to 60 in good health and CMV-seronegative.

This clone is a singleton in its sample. CDR3 residues: CASSRGLAIDTQYF. CDR3 in DNA: TGTGCCAGCAGCCGCGGACTAGCGATAGATACGCAGTATTTT. This chain uses TRBV7-9 with TRBJ2-3; 9 bases are a match to TRBD2. CDR3 size: 14 residues. Unmatched junction bases numbered 5, after V lost 5 bases and J lost 5 bases. Germline assignment: CDR1 SEHNR and CDR2 FQNEAQ (reference sequence).

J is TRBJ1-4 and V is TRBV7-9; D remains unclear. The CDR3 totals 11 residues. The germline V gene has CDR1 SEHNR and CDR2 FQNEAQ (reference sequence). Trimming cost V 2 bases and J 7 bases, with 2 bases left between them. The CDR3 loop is CASSLSEKLFF. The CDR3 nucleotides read TGTGCCAGCAGCTTATCTGAAAAACTGTTTTTT.

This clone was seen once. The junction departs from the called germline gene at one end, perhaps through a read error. CDR3 nucleotides: TGTGCCTGGAGTGACTGGGTAAGACATTTC. Translating it yields CAWSDWVRHF. The chain is built from TRBV30 and TRBJ2-7; D unclear. CDR1 is GTSNPN, CDR2 SVGIG, per germline (reference sequence). The CDR3 sequence is 10 residues long.

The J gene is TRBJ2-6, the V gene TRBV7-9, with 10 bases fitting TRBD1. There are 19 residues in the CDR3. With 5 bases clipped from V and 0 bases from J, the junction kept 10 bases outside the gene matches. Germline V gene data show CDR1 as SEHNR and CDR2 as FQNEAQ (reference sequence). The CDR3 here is CASSRRQGATTSGANVLTF. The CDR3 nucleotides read TGTGCCAGCAGCAGACGACAGGGGGCAACAACCTCTGGGGCCAACGTCCTGACTTTC.

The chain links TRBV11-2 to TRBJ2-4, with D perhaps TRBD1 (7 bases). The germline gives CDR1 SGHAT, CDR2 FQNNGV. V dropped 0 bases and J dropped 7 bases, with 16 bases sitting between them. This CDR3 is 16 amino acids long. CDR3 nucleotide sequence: TGTGCCAGCAGCTTAGATGCGGGACAGAGACTCAACATTCAGTACTTC. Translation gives CASSLDAGQRLNIQYF.

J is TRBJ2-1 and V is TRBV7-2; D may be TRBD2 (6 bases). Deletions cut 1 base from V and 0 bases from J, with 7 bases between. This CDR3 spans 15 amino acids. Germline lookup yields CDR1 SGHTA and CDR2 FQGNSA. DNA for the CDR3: TGTGCCAGCAGCTTAGGGACTACCTCCTACAATGAGCAGTTCTTC. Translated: CASSLGTTSYNEQFF. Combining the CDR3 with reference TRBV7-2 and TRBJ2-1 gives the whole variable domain GAGVSQSPSNKVTEKGKDVELRCDPISGHTALYWYRQSLGQGLEFLIYFQGNSAPDKSGLPSDRFSAERTGGSVSTLTIQRTQQEDSAVYLCASSLGTTSYNEQFFGPGTRLTVL.

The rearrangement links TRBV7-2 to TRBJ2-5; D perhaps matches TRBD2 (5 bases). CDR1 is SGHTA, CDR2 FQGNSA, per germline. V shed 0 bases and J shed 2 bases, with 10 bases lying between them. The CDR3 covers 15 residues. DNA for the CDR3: TGTGCCAGCAGCTTAGCGTCTAGCCGGCAAGAGACCCAGTACTTC. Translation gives CASSLASSRQETQYF.

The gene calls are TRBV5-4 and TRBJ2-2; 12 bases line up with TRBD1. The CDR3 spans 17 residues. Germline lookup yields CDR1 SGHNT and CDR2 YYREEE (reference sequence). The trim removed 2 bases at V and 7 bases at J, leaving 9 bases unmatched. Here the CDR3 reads CASSLGPGQGAVGELFF. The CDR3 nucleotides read TGTGCCAGCAGCTTAGGTCCGGGACAGGGGGCTGTCGGGGAGCTGTTTTTT.

The CDR3: CASSLGLRDSNQPQHF. CDR3 nucleotide sequence: TGTGCCAGCAGCTTAGGCCTCAGGGATAGCAATCAGCCCCAGCATTTT. The rearrangement uses TRBV5-8 and TRBJ1-5; D is perhaps TRBD1 (5 bases). Trimming removed 2 bases from V and 0 bases from J, with 12 bases in between. The CDR3 spans 16 residues. From germline, CDR1 is SGHTS and CDR2 YDEGEE.

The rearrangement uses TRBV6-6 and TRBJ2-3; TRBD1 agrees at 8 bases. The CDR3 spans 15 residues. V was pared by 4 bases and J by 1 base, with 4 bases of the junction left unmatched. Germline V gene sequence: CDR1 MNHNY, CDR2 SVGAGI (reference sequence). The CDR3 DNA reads TGTGCCAGCAGTTCCAGGGGACAGGGCACAGATACGCAGTATTTT. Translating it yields CASSSRGQGTDTQYF.

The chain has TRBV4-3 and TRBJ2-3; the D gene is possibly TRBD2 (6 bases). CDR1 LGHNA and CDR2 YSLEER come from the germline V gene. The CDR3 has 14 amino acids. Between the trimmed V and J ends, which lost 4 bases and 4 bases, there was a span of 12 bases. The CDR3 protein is CASSPGGAADTQYF. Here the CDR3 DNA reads TGCGCCAGCAGCCCCGGGGGAGCCGCAGATACGCAGTATTTT.

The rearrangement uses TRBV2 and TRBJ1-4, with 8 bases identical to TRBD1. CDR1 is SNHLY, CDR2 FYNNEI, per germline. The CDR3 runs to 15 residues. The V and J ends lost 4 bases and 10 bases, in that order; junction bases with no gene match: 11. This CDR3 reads CASSGRTGIRGKLFF. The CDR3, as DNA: TGTGCCAGCAGTGGCAGGACAGGGATAAGGGGAAAACTGTTTTTT.

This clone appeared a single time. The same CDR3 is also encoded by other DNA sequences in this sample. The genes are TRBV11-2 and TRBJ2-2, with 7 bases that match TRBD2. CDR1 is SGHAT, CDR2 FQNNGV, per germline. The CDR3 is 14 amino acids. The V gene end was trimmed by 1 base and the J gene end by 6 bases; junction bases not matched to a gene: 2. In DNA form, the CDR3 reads TGTGCCAGCAGCTTAGGTCGGGGGGCCGGGGAGCTGTTTTTT. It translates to CASSLGRGAGELFF.

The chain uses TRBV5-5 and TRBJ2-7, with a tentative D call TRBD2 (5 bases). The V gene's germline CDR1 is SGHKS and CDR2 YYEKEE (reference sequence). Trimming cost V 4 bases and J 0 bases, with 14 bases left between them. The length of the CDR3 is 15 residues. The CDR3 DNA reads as TGTGCCAGCAGCCCGTTGGTAGCGAGCTCCTACGAGCAGTACTTC. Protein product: CASSPLVASSYEQYF.

The chain's CDR3 is CASSPRNMDTGELFF. In DNA form, the CDR3 reads TGTGCCAGCAGCCCCCGAAATATGGACACCGGGGAGCTGTTTTTT. The chain has TRBV7-2 and TRBJ2-2; no clear D gene. The CDR3 spans 15 residues. Germline lookup yields CDR1 SGHTA and CDR2 FQGNSA. Trimming removed 5 bases from V and 3 bases from J, with 13 bases in between. Together with reference TRBV7-2 and TRBJ2-2, the CDR3 gives the full variable domain: GAGVSQSPSNKVTEKGKDVELRCDPISGHTALYWYRQSLGQGLEFLIYFQGNSAPDKSGLPSDRFSAERTGGSVSTLTIQRTQQEDSAVYLCASSPRNMDTGELFFGEGSRLTVL.

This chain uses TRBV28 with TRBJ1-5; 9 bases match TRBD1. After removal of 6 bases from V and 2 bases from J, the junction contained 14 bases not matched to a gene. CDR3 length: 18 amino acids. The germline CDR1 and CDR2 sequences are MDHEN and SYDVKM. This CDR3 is CASSGEPGQGRGNQPQHF. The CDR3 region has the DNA TGTGCCAGCAGCGGGGAACCGGGACAGGGTCGGGGCAATCAGCCCCAGCATTTT.

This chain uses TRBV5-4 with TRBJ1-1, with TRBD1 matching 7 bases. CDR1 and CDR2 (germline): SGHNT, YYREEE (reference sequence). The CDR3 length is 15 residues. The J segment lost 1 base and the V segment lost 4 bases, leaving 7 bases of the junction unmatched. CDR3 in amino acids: CASSPVRDRNTEAFF. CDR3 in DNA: TGTGCCAGCAGCCCTGTTCGGGACAGGAACACTGAAGCTTTCTTT.

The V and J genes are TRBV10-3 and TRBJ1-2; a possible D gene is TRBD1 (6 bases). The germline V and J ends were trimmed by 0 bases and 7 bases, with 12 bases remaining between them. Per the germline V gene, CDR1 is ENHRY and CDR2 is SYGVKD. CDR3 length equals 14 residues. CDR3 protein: CAISESTGQGGYTF. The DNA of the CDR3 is TGTGCCATCAGTGAGTCCACAGGGCAGGGTGGCTACACCTTC.

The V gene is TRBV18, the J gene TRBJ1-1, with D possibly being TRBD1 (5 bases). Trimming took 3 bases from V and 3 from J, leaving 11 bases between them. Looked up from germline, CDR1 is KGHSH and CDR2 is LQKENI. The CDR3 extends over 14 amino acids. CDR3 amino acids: CASSPEGGDTEAFF. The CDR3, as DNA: TGTGCCAGCTCACCGGAGGGAGGGGACACTGAAGCTTTCTTT.

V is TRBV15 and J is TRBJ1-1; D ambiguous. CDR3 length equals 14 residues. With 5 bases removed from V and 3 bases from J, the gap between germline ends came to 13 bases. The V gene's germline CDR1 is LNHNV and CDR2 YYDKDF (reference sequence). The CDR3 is CATSVSIGHTEAFF. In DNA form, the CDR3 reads TGTGCCACCAGCGTCTCCATAGGACACACTGAAGCTTTCTTT.

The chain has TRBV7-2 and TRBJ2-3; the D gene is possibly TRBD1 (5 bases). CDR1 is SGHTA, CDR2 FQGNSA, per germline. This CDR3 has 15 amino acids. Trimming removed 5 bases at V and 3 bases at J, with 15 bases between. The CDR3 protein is CASSIRVGRTDTQYF. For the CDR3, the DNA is TGTGCCAGCAGCATCAGGGTAGGTCGGACAGATACGCAGTATTTT.